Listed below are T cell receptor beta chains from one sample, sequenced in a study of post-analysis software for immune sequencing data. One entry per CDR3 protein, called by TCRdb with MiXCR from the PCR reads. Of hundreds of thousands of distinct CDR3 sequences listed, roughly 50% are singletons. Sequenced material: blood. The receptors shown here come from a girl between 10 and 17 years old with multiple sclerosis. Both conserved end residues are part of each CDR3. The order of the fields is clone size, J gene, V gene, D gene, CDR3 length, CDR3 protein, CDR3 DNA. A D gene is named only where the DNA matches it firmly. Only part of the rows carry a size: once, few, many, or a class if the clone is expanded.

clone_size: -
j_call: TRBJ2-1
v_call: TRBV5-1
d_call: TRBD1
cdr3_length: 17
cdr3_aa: CASSSRSGTGAYNEQFF
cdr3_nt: TGCGCCAGCAGCTCGCGATCCGGGACAGGGGCCTACAATGAGCAGTTCTTC

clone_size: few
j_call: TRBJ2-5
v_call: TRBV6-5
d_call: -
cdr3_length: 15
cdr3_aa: CASGASGDNQETQYF
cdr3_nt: TGTGCCAGCGGGGCCAGCGGGGACAATCAAGAGACCCAGTACTTC

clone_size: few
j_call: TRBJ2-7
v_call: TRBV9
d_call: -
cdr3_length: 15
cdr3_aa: CASSVGNGESYEQYF
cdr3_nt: TGTGCCAGCAGCGTAGGTAACGGGGAATCCTACGAGCAGTACTTC

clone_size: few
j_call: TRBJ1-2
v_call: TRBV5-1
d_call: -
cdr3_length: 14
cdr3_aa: CASSLQGGDYGYTF
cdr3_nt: TGCGCCAGCAGCTTGCAGGGAGGGGACTATGGCTACACCTTC

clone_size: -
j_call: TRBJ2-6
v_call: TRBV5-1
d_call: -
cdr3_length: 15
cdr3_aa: CASSFGESGANVLTF
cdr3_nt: TGCGCCAGCAGCTTTGGTGAGTCTGGGGCCAACGTCCTGACTTTC

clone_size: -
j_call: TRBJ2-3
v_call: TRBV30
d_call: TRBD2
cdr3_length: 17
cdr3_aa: CARGRGTSGPSTDTQYF
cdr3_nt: TGTGCCCGGGGGAGGGGGACTAGCGGGCCTAGCACAGATACGCAGTATTTT

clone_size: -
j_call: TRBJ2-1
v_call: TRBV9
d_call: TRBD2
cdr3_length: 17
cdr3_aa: CASSLRTSGMISNEQFF
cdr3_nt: TGTGCCAGCAGCCTGCGGACTAGCGGGATGATCTCCAATGAGCAGTTCTTC

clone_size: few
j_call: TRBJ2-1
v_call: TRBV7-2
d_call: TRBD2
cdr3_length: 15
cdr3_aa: CASSLSAGGYNEQFF
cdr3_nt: TGTGCCAGCAGCTTAAGCGCGGGGGGGTACAATGAGCAGTTCTTC

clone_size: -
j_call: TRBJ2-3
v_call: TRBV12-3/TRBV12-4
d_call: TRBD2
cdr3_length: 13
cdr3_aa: CASSNTGGGTQYF
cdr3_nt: TGTGCCAGCAGCAACACGGGAGGAGGGACGCAGTATTTT

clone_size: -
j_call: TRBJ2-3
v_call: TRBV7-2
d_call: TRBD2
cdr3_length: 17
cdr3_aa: CASSPGGSGGARDTQYF
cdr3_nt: TGTGCCAGCAGTCCCGGAGGAAGCGGGGGGGCGAGAGATACGCAGTATTTT

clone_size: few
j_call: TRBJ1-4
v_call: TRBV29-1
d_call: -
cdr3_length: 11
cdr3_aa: CSVGYNEKLFF
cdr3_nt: TGCAGCGTGGGGTATAATGAAAAACTGTTTTTT

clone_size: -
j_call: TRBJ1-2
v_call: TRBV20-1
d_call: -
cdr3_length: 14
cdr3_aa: CSASFRGAGYGYTF
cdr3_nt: TGCAGTGCTAGTTTTAGGGGCGCGGGATATGGCTACACCTTC

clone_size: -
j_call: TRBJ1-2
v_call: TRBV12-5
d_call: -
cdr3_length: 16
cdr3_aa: CASGLVLGGSNYGYTF
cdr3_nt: TGTGCTAGTGGTTTGGTCCTGGGGGGAAGTAACTATGGCTACACCTTC

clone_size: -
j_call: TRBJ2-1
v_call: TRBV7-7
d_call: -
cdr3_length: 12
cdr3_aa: CASSSGYGEQFF
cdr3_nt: TGTGCTAGCAGTTCAGGGTATGGTGAGCAGTTCTTC

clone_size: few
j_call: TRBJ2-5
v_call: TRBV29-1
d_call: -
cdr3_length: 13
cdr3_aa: CSVEGGRQETQYF
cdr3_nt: TGCAGCGTCGAGGGGGGCCGACAAGAGACCCAGTACTTC

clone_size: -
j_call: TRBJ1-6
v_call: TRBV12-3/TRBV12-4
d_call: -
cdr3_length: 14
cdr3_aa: CASSQGLPKRPLHF
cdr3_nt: TGTGCCAGCAGTCAGGGTCTCCCCAAGAGGCCCCTCCACTTT

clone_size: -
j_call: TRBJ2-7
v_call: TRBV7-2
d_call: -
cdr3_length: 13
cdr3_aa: CASSQPGANEQYF
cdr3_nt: TGTGCCAGCAGCCAGCCCGGGGCGAACGAGCAGTACTTC

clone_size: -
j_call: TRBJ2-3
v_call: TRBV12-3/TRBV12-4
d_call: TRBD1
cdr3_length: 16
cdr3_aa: CASRGRQGAFTDTQYF
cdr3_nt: TGTGCCAGCAGGGGTCGACAGGGTGCATTCACAGATACGCAGTATTTT

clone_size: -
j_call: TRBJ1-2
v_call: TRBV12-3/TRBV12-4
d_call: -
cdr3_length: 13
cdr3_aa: CASSALGGYGYTF
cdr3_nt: TGTGCCAGCAGCGCGCTCGGGGGCTATGGCTACACCTTC

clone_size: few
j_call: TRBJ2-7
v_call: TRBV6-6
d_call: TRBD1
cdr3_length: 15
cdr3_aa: CASSWGQGRPYEQYF
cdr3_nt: TGTGCCAGCAGCTGGGGACAGGGGAGACCCTACGAGCAGTACTTC

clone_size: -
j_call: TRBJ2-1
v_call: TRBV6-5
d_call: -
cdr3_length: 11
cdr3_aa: CASSTGREQFF
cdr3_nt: TGTGCCAGCAGCACAGGACGCGAGCAGTTCTTC

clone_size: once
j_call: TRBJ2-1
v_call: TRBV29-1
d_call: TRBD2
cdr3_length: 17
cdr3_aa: CSVAGLPTGSSYNEQFF
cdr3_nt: TGCAGCGTTGCGGGACTACCAACGGGCAGCTCCTACAATGAGCAGTTCTTC

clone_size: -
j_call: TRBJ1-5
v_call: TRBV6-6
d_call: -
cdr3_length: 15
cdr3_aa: CASSYSILSNQPQHF
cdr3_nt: TGTGCCAGCAGTTATAGTATACTTAGCAATCAGCCCCAGCATTTT

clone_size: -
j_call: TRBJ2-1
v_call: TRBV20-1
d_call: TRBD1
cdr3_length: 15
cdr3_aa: CSARDGGTGYNEQFF
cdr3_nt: TGCAGTGCTAGAGATGGCGGGACAGGCTACAATGAGCAGTTCTTC

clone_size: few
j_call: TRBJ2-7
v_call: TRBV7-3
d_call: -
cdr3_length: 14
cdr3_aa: CASSLQGPGEEQYF
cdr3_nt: TGTGCCAGCAGCTTACAGGGCCCAGGTGAAGAGCAGTACTTC

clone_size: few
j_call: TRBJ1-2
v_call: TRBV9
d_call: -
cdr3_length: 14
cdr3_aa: CASSPRGLDYGYTF
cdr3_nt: TGTGCCAGCAGCCCTAGAGGGTTGGACTATGGCTACACCTTC

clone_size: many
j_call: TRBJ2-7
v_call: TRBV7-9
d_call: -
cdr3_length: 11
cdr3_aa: CASSSPVGQYF
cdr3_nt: TGTGCCAGCAGCTCCCCGGTAGGGCAGTACTTC

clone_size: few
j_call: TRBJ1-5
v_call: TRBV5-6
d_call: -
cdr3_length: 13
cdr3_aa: CASSLEQGQPQHF
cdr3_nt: TGTGCCAGCAGCTTGGAGCAAGGGCAGCCCCAGCATTTT

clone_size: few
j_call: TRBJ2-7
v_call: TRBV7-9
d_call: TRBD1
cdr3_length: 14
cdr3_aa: CASSDGQGAYEQYF
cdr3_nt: TGTGCCAGCAGCGACGGACAGGGTGCCTACGAGCAGTACTTC

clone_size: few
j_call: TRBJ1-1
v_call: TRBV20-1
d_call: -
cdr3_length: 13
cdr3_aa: CSATWEGKLEAFF
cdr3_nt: TGCAGTGCCACCTGGGAGGGCAAGTTGGAAGCTTTCTTT

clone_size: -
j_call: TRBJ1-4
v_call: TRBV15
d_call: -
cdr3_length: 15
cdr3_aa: CATSSVSFRREELFF
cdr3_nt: TGTGCCACCAGCAGTGTATCTTTCCGGAGAGAAGAACTGTTTTTT

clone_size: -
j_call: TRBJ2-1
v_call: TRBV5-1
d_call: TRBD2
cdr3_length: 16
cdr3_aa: CASSWAGAGGGNEQFF
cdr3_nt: TGCGCCAGCAGCTGGGCAGGAGCGGGAGGCGGTAATGAGCAGTTCTTC

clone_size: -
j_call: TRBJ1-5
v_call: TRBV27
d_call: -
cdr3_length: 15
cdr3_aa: CASTPQANSNQPQHF
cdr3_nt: TGTGCCAGCACCCCCCAGGCAAATAGCAATCAGCCCCAGCATTTT

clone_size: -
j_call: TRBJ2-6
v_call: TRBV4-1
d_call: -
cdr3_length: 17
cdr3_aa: CASSQDAVYSGANVLTF
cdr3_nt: TGCGCCAGCAGCCAAGATGCTGTCTACTCTGGGGCCAACGTCCTGACTTTC

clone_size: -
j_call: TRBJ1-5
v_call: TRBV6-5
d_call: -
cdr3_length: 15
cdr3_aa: CASSPGGAAGFPQHF
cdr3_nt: TGTGCCAGCAGTCCGGGGGGGGCCGCAGGTTTTCCCCAGCATTTT

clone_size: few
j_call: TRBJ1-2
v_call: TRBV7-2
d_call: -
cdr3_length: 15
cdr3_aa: CASSLTPKSPYGYTF
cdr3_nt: TGTGCCAGCAGCCTGACTCCTAAATCACCCTATGGCTACACCTTC

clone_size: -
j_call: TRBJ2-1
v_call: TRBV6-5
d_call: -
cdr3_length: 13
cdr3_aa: CASRASGANEQFF
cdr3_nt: TGTGCCAGTAGAGCGTCCGGGGCGAATGAGCAGTTCTTC

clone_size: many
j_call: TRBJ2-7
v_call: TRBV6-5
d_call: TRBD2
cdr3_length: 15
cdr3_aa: CASSSGLAGGYEQYF
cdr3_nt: TGTGCCAGCAGCTCCGGACTAGCGGGAGGCTACGAGCAGTACTTC

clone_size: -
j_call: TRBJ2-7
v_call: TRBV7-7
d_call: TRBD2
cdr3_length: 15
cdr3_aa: CASSLGERGAYEQYF
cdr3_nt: TGTGCTAGCAGCTTAGGGGAGCGGGGGGCCTACGAGCAGTACTTC

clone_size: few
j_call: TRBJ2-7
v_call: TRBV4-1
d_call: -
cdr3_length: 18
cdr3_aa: CASSPRWPDHTNLYEQYF
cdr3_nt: TGCGCCAGCAGCCCCCGGTGGCCGGATCATACGAACCTCTACGAGCAGTACTTC

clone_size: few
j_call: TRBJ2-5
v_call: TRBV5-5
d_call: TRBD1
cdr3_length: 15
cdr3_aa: CASSMGQPIRETQYF
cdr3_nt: TGTGCCAGCAGCATGGGACAGCCAATCCGGGAGACCCAGTACTTC

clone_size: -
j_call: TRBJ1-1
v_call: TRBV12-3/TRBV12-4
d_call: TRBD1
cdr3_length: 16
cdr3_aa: CASRTRDRIVNTEAFF
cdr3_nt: TGTGCCAGCAGGACCCGGGACAGGATTGTGAACACTGAAGCTTTCTTT

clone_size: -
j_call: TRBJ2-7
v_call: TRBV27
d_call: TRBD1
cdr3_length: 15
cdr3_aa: CARLSRDRGRYEQYF
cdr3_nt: TGTGCCCGGTTAAGTCGGGACAGGGGCCGCTACGAGCAGTACTTC

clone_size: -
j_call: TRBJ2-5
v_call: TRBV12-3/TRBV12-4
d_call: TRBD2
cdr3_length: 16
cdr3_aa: CASSPGERGSKETQYF
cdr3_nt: TGTGCCAGCAGTCCCGGGGAGCGGGGGTCAAAAGAGACCCAGTACTTC

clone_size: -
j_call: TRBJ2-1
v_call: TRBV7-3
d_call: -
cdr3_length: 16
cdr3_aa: CASSLTWAGSRNEQFF
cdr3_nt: TGTGCCAGCAGCTTAACGTGGGCCGGGTCGCGCAATGAGCAGTTCTTC

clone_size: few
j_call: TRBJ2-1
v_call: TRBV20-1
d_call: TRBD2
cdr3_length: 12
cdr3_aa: CSAQREGYEQFF
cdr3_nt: TGCAGTGCGCAGCGGGAGGGTTATGAGCAGTTCTTC

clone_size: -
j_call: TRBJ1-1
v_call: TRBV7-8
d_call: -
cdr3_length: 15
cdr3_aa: CASSPTRAPRVEAFF
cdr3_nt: TGTGCCAGCAGCCCGACCCGGGCGCCGAGAGTTGAAGCTTTCTTT

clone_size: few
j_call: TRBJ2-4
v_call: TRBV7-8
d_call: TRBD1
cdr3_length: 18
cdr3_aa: CASSYARSGTGKWNIQYF
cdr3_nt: TGTGCCAGCAGCTACGCCCGTTCCGGGACAGGGAAGTGGAACATTCAGTACTTC

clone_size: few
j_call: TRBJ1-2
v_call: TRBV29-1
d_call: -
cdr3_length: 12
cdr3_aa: CSVRDTAYGYTF
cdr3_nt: TGCAGCGTTCGGGACACAGCCTATGGCTACACCTTC

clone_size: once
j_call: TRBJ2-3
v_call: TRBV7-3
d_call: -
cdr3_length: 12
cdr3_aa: CASSESKDTQYF
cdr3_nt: TGTGCCAGCAGCGAATCTAAGGATACGCAGTATTTT

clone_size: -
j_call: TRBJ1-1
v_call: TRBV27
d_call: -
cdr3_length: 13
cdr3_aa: CASFPRVNTEAFF
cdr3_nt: TGTGCCAGCTTCCCTCGGGTGAACACTGAAGCTTTCTTT

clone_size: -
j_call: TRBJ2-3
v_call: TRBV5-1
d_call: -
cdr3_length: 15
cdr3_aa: CASTQLSGRTDTQYF
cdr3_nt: TGCGCCAGCACCCAGCTTAGCGGCCGCACAGATACGCAGTATTTT

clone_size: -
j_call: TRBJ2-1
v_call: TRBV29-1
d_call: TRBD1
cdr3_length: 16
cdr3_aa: CSVSGQDPSSYNEQFF
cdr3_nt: TGCAGCGTTTCGGGACAGGACCCATCCTCCTACAATGAGCAGTTCTTC

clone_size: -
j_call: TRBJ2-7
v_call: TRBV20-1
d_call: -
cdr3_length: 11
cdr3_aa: CSAGEAGEQYF
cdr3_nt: TGCAGTGCTGGGGAGGCAGGAGAGCAGTACTTC

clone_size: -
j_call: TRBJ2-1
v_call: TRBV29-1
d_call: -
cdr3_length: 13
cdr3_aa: CSVEIGAENEQFF
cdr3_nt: TGCAGCGTGGAGATAGGAGCGGAGAATGAGCAGTTCTTC

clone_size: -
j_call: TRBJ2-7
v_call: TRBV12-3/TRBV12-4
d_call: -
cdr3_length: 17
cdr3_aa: CASSFQGGPFAVYEQYF
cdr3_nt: TGTGCCAGCAGTTTTCAGGGGGGACCCTTCGCTGTCTACGAGCAGTACTTC

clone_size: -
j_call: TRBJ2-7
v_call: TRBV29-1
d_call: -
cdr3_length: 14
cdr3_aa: CSVCLDTSFPEQYF
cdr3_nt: TGCAGCGTATGCTTGGACACCTCGTTCCCTGAGCAGTACTTC